This TCR beta chain was retrieved from a study of blood T cells in healthy people across ages. The CDR3 is 13 amino acids. The germline gives CDR1 KGHSH, CDR2 LQKENI. Trimming removed 4 bases at V and 5 bases at J, with 11 bases between. Next came a second PCR, run for about 7 to 12 cycles, which used a sample-barcoded 5' primer along with a J-beta primer mix. TCRdb re-called the 5' RACE reads through MiXCR, storing one row per CDR3 protein. The sample holds hundreds of thousands of distinct CDR3 sequences, around two fifths seen once. This clonotype appeared a few times. Source material: blood. The genes are TRBV18 and TRBJ2-5, with a tentative D call TRBD2 (5 bases). The sequence was collected from an older man in good health. Written as DNA, the CDR3 is TGTGCCAGCTCACTGGACTCCCGGGAGACCCAGTACTTC. Protein sequence: CASSLDSRETQYF.